Each of the 14 T cell receptor beta chains below was sequenced from the same sample in a study of T-cell memory formation after mild COVID-19. TCRdb re-analysed the 5' RACE reads in MiXCR, keeping a single row per CDR3 protein. The sample holds 100,000 to 130,000 distinct CDR3 sequences, roughly a sixth seen once. Sequencing was done on a sample of PBMCs or a T cell subset sorted from them (not recorded which). The receptor source for this set is a man aged 18 to 30 who had mild COVID-19 (a few samples of this study predate the infection). Cell type and time point are not known.

The table lists this clonotype with a few counts. The V gene is TRBV5-1, the J gene TRBJ2-3; no firm D call. Germline assignment: CDR1 SGHRS and CDR2 YFSETQ. Trimming stripped 4 bases from V and 2 bases from J, with 8 bases between. The CDR3 consists of 13 residues. CDR3 nucleotides: TGCGCCAGCAGCAACGGGTTCACAGATACGCAGTATTTT. This translates into CASSNGFTDTQYF.

The chain carries TRBV7-2 and TRBJ2-7; TRBD1 or TRBD2 may be the D gene (6 bases each). V dropped 5 bases and J dropped 4 bases, with 12 bases sitting between them. There are 13 residues in the CDR3. Germline-derived CDR1 and CDR2 are SGHTA and FQGNSA. The CDR3 reads CASSAQGLYEQYV. CDR3 nucleotides: TGTGCCAGCAGCGCACAGGGACTTTACGAGCAGTACGTC.

This clonotype has more than one count but fewer than ten. The rearrangement links TRBV4-3 to TRBJ2-6; 7 bases are shared with TRBD1. This CDR3 has 17 amino acids. V dropped 4 bases and J dropped 2; count of bases not matched to a gene: 8. CDR1 is LGHNA and CDR2 is YSLEER in the germline V gene. CDR3 sequence reads: CASSLHDRAPGANVLTF. The CDR3 bases are TGCGCCAGCAGCCTTCACGACAGGGCCCCTGGGGCCAACGTCCTGACTTTC.

This chain links TRBV11-3 with TRBJ2-5; possibly TRBD1 or TRBD2 for D (5 bases each). The CDR3 is made up of 14 amino acids. V gave up 5 bases and J gave up 3 bases, with 13 bases separating them. Germline CDR1 SGHNT, CDR2 YENEEA. As DNA, the CDR3 is TGTGCCAGCAGCGACCGGGGACCTGAAGAGACCCAGTACTTC. Translated, it gives CASSDRGPEETQYF.

This clonotype was seen a handful of times. This sequence joins TRBV7-2 and TRBJ2-1; 9 bases are shared with TRBD1. With V trimmed by 3 bases and J by 8 bases, 8 bases remained unmatched. The CDR3 sequence is 15 residues long. Germline V lookup: CDR1 SGHTA, CDR2 FQGNSA. DNA for the CDR3: TGTGCCAGCAGCTTGGGGGACAGGGATTTCGATGAGCAGTTCTTC. Its protein is CASSLGDRDFDEQFF.

This clonotype was counted between two and nine times. The chain carries TRBV4-3 and TRBJ1-2, with D unresolved. CDR1 and CDR2 from the germline V gene are LGHNA and YSLEER. Trimming pared 0 bases from V and 2 bases from J, leaving 10 bases between. The CDR3 consists of 15 residues. CDR3 in amino acids: CASSQDQGQNYGYTF. DNA of the CDR3: TGCGCCAGCAGCCAAGATCAAGGGCAGAACTATGGCTACACCTTC.

The sample holds a few counts of this clonotype. The chain carries TRBV20-1 and TRBJ2-2; no firm D call. Germline assignment: CDR1 DFQATT and CDR2 SNEGSKA (reference sequence). The CDR3 totals 16 residues. Trimming stripped 0 bases from V and 0 bases from J, with 11 bases between. CDR3 amino acids: CSARDLAQPNTGELFF. CDR3 sequence (DNA): TGCAGTGCTAGAGATCTGGCGCAGCCGAACACCGGGGAGCTGTTTTTT.

This chain connects TRBV28 to TRBJ2-2, with TRBD2 matching over 8 bases. The germline V gene encodes CDR1 MDHEN and CDR2 SYDVKM. This CDR3 has 15 residues. With V trimmed by 4 bases and J by 4 bases, 5 bases remained unmatched. The CDR3, as DNA: TGTGCCAGCAGTTCGGCGGGGGGCTCCACCGGGGAGCTGTTTTTT. This codes for CASSSAGGSTGELFF.

This clonotype was seen only a few times. CDR3 nucleotide sequence: TGTGCCAGCAGCCGATTATACAACACTGAAGCTTTCTTT. It is translated as CASSRLYNTEAFF. The gene calls are TRBV7-2 and TRBJ1-1; D uncertain. V was cut by 5 bases and J by 2 bases, with 9 bases left in between. CDR1 and CDR2 (germline): SGHTA, FQGNSA. There are 13 residues in the CDR3.

The chain links TRBV20-1 to TRBJ1-1; possibly TRBD1 for D (5 bases). Germline V gene sequence: CDR1 DFQATT, CDR2 SNEGSKA (reference sequence). Trimming left V 2 bases short and J 7 bases short, with 17 bases between. This CDR3 is 14 amino acids long. This CDR3 reads CSARFPRGLGEAFF. Here the CDR3 DNA reads TGCAGTGCTAGATTCCCGAGGGGTTTGGGTGAAGCTTTCTTT.

This chain connects TRBV4-1 to TRBJ2-1; no firm D call. Trimming cost V 1 base and J 10 bases, with 11 bases left between them. The germline V gene encodes CDR1 MGHRA and CDR2 YSYEKL. The CDR3 extends over 13 amino acids. The CDR3 spells CASSQGLAVEQFF. The CDR3 nucleotides are TGCGCCAGCAGCCAAGGACTCGCCGTGGAGCAGTTCTTC.

The rearrangement links TRBV7-3 to TRBJ2-7; TRBD1 matches at 7 bases. The J segment lost 1 base and the V segment lost 4 bases, leaving 7 bases of the junction unmatched. Germline-derived CDR1 and CDR2 are SGHTA and FQGTGA. This CDR3 has 15 residues. CDR3 sequence: CASSSGTAGSYEQYF. The CDR3 DNA reads TGTGCCAGCAGCTCGGGGACAGCTGGATCCTACGAGCAGTACTTC. The whole variable domain, filled in from reference TRBV7-3 and TRBJ2-7, reads GAGVSQTPSNKVTEKGKYVELRCDPISGHTALYWYRQSLGQGPEFLIYFQGTGAADDSGLPNDRFFAVRPEGSVSTLKIQRTERGDSAVYLCASSSGTAGSYEQYFGPGTRLTVT.

This clonotype was recorded a few times. The rearrangement uses TRBV12-3 or TRBV12-4 and TRBJ1-4; the D gene is possibly TRBD1 (5 bases). Trimming removed 4 bases at V and 13 bases at J, with 13 bases between. The CDR3 loop spans 12 amino acids. CDR3: CASSSGRRGLFF. As DNA, the CDR3 is TGTGCCAGCAGTTCCGGTCGGAGGGGACTGTTTTTT.

The rearrangement uses TRBV9 and TRBJ2-5; 9 bases agree with TRBD1. Trimming took 7 bases from V and 5 from J; bases not matched to a gene: 6. Germline CDR1 and CDR2: SGDLS and YYNGEE. The CDR3 totals 13 residues. The CDR3 loop reads CASGQGSEETQYF. In DNA form, the CDR3 reads TGTGCCAGCGGACAGGGGTCTGAGGAGACCCAGTACTTC.